This T cell receptor beta chain was found in a study of cytomegalovirus exposure and HLA in healthy donors. General study results and limits: In a later analysis, CMV-associated beta chains were mostly HLA-associated, it appeared. Clonal expansion, a later analysis showed, was greater in HLA-associated TCR beta chains than in equally common others. After further analysis at a later stage, 16,951 TCR beta sequences were associated with HLA alleles at 0.05 false discovery rate. A link between a missense DCLRE1C variant and TCR beta V- and J-gene trimming emerged from a later analysis.

PCR used 60 Vbeta primers and 13 Jbeta primers. TCRdb's copy holds only in-frame clones and misses some; the assay was immunoSEQ multiplex PCR. The sample shows under 200,000 clones, around three quarters of them seen only once. Between the trimmed V and J ends, which lost 0 bases and 2 bases, there was a span of 14 bases. There are 17 residues in the CDR3. CDR1 is SGHVS and CDR2 is FQNEAQ in the germline V gene. As for this clone: Its antigen is currently unknown.

The sequence derives from a man in his forties in good health and CMV-seronegative. This sequence joins TRBV7-8 and TRBJ2-1, with a tentative D call TRBD2 (6 bases). Sequenced input: PBMCs. CDR3: CASSLAPAGSTYNEQFF. The DNA for the CDR3 is TGTGCCAGCAGCTTAGCGCCGGCGGGATCTACCTACAATGAGCAGTTCTTC. Full variable domain (rest looked up from reference TRBV7-8 and TRBJ2-1): GAGVSQSPRYKVAKRGQDVALRCDPISGHVSLFWYQQALGQGPEFLTYFQNEAQLDKSGLPSDRFFAERPEGSVSTLKIQRTQQEDSAVYLCASSLAPAGSTYNEQFFGPGTRLTVL.